This T cell receptor beta chain came from a study of shared clonotypes between healthy human individuals. Generated by immunoSEQ multiplex PCR, the TCRdb table keeps only in-frame clones and is missing some. The top ten clones hold around 0.4% of a sample with about 2.4 million clones, 90% to 95% of them seen once. Overall study results and limits: The rarefaction results pointed to incomplete sorted-subset sequencing despite large depth.

Trimming pared 4 bases from V and 5 bases from J, leaving 16 bases between. The CDR3 spans 14 residues. Germline CDR1 SGHRS, CDR2 YFSETQ. On this clone itself: The antigen remains undetermined.

Sequenced sample: naive CD4+ T cells from PBMCs. Subset in this sample: CD45RA+ positively selected. The rearrangement joins TRBV5-1 to TRBJ2-7; possibly TRBD1 for D (6 bases). The clonotype originates from a man aged 18 to 29 in good health. Some clones in this sample may be carry-over from other donors' samples. DNA for the CDR3: TGCGCCAGCAGCGCCCGGGACAAACTCGACGAGCAGTACTTC. This sequence encodes CASSARDKLDEQYF. The complete variable domain, with remaining parts taken from reference TRBV5-1 and TRBJ2-7, reads KAGVTQTPRYLIKTRGQQVTLSCSPISGHRSVSWYQQTPGQGLQFLFEYFSETQRNKGNFPGRFSGRQFSNSRSEMNVSTLELGDSALYLCASSARDKLDEQYFGPGTRLTVT.